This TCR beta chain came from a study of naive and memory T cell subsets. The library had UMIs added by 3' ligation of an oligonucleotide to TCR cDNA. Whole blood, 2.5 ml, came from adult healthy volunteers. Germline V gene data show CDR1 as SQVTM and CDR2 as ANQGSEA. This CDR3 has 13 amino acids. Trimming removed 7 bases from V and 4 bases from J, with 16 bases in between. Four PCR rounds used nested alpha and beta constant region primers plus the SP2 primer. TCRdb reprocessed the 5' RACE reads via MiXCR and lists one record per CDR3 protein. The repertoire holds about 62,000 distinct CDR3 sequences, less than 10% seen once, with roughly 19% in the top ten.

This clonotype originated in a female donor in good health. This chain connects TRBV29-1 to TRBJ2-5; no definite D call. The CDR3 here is CSAIHEVGETQYF. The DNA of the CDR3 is TGCAGCGCAATACATGAGGTTGGAGAGACCCAGTACTTC.